This T cell receptor (beta chain) was identified in a study of T cells in Graves' hyperthyroidism and ophthalmopathy. This clonotype has just a few counts. Mismatch with germline at one junction end may stem from a read error. Germline assignment: CDR1 MNHNS and CDR2 SASEGT. This CDR3 comprises 13 residues. Amplification targeted TCR beta CDR3 regions from RNA transcripts. First-round RT-PCR targeting the TCR CDR3 was performed with the HTBI primer set. TCRdb reprocessed the multiplex PCR reads with MiXCR, giving one entry per CDR3 protein. The top ten hold 3% to 4% of the sample, which has some 620,000 distinct CDR3 sequences, about 17% seen once.

The TCR sequence derives from a woman aged 25 to 39 with Graves' hyperthyroidism. Input material: blood. The chain couples TRBV6-1 to TRBJ1-5, with D possibly being TRBD1 (6 bases). In DNA, the CDR3 is TGTGCCAGCAGAGAAGGGGGTTATCAGCCCCAGCATTTT. Translated: CASREGGYQPQHF.